This T cell receptor beta chain was profiled in a study of CD8 T cells in Susac syndrome. In the study overall: Patients with Susac syndrome were therapy-naive, taking corticosteroids, with some also receiving intravenous immunoglobulin, or taking intravenous immunoglobulin alone at the time their blood was drawn.

This CDR3 region has 13 residues. CDR1 is SGDLS, CDR2 YYNGEE, per germline. V dropped 2 bases and J dropped 5 bases, with 10 bases sitting between them. Sequencing of TCR beta drew on CD8+ and CD4+ T cells from blood. RNA in amounts of about 0.5 to 1 ug was reverse transcribed with random hexamers. TCR beta CDR3 was amplified by immunoSEQ multiplex PCR. This amplification extended across 54 Vbeta and 13 Jbeta segments. TCRdb recomputed calls from the immunoSEQ multiplex PCR reads with MiXCR, one row per CDR3 protein. The repertoire consists of hundreds of thousands of distinct CDR3 sequences, with roughly 93% occurring once and the leading ten covering approximately 0.15%.

The receptor was derived from a human donor with Susac syndrome. V is TRBV9 and J is TRBJ2-5; D ambiguous. The sample was CD4+ T cells from PBMCs. This chain's CDR3 is CASSVRLGETQYF. CDR3 DNA: TGTGCCAGCAGCGTCAGACTGGGGGAGACCCAGTACTTC.